The 32 T cell receptor beta chains below come from one sample, sequenced in a study of control samples from healthy donors and cancer patients. The assay was immunoSEQ multiplex PCR, and TCRdb's table has in-frame clones only and misses some. The table records approximately 97,000 clones, about 90% of them present only once. The sequencing input was blood. These TCRs come from a man aged 25 to 45 in good health.

The genes are TRBV5-1 and TRBJ2-3, with D hard to call. V dropped 3 bases and J dropped 4 bases, with 6 bases sitting between them. There are 12 residues in the CDR3. The germline V gene encodes CDR1 SGHRS and CDR2 YFSETQ. CDR3 DNA: TGCGCCAGCAGCTCCGAAGCAGATACGCAGTATTTT. Protein product: CASSSEADTQYF.

This clone was counted once. The chain recombines TRBV25-1 with TRBJ2-7; D may be TRBD2 (6 bases). This CDR3 contains 14 residues. V was shortened by 4 bases and J by 1 base, with 11 bases between the two germline ends. Germline CDR1 MGHDK, CDR2 SYGVNS. The CDR3 region has the DNA TGTGCCAGCAGTGTGACGGCGGGGTCCTACGAGCAGTACTTC. It yields the protein CASSVTAGSYEQYF.

This sequence joins TRBV7-9 and TRBJ2-5; no definite D call. The CDR3 covers 12 residues. V dropped 5 bases and J dropped 5 bases, with 9 bases sitting between them. Germline V gene data show CDR1 as SEHNR and CDR2 as FQNEAQ (reference sequence). CDR3 in DNA: TGTGCCAGCAGCCCGATTAGTGAGACCCAGTACTTC. This codes for CASSPISETQYF.

The chain has TRBV3-1 (or the pseudogene TRBV3-2) and TRBJ1-2; 7 bases are a match to TRBD1. V lost 5 bases, J lost 5 bases, and 8 bases stayed unmatched. Germline V gene lookup returns CDR1 LGHDT and CDR2 YNNKEL (reference sequence). CDR3 size: 14 residues. Here the CDR3 reads CASSYRDRWYGYTF. DNA of the CDR3: TGTGCCAGCAGCTACAGGGACAGATGGTATGGCTACACCTTC.

The chain has TRBV24-1 and TRBJ2-2, with 12 bases lining up with TRBD1. Germline V gene lookup returns CDR1 KGHDR and CDR2 SFDVKD. The CDR3 covers 16 residues. J was trimmed by 5 bases and V by 3 bases; bases with no gene match: 3. The CDR3 sequence: CATSDPGQGATGELFF. In nucleotides, the CDR3 is TGTGCCACCAGTGATCCGGGACAGGGGGCAACCGGGGAGCTGTTTTTT.

The rearrangement joins TRBV6-1 to TRBJ1-6, with TRBD1 matching over 9 bases. Germline CDR1 reads MNHNS; CDR2 reads SASEGT. CDR3 length equals 16 residues. After removal of 0 bases from V and 8 bases from J, the junction contained 5 bases not matched to a gene. CDR3 in DNA: TGTGCCAGCAGTGAAGCTGGGACAGGGAGTGATTCACCCCTCCACTTT. It is translated as CASSEAGTGSDSPLHF.

The gene calls are TRBV5-6 and TRBJ2-1; 9 bases line up with TRBD2. CDR3 length: 16 residues. V trimming: 4 bases; J trimming: 2 bases; junction bases outside the gene matches: 7. Germline CDR1 reads SGHDT; CDR2 reads YYEEEE. CDR3 loop: CASSELGGGAYNEQFF. CDR3 coding DNA: TGTGCCAGCAGCGAGCTGGGCGGGGGGGCCTACAATGAGCAGTTCTTC.

V gene TRBV7-2 combines with J gene TRBJ2-6, with no clear D. V lost 3 bases and J 3 bases, leaving 18 bases between the germline ends. The CDR3 has 18 residues. Germline CDR1 and CDR2: SGHTA and FQGNSA. The CDR3: CASSFGPLNPVGANVLTF. As DNA, the CDR3 is TGTGCCAGCAGCTTTGGGCCTCTAAATCCGGTTGGGGCCAACGTCCTGACTTTC.

The chain links TRBV5-1 to TRBJ2-5, with D perhaps TRBD2 (6 bases). Germline V CDR1 and CDR2: SGHRS, YFSETQ. The CDR3 sequence is 15 residues long. With 0 bases removed from V and 4 bases from J, the gap between germline ends came to 13 bases. This chain's CDR3 is CASSLAPGVGETQYF. The CDR3 DNA follows: TGCGCCAGCAGCTTGGCCCCGGGAGTGGGAGAGACCCAGTACTTC.

The chain links TRBV5-5 to TRBJ1-5; D ambiguous. The CDR3 is made up of 13 amino acids. Germline-derived CDR1 and CDR2 are SGHKS and YYEKEE (reference sequence). V was clipped by 0 bases and J by 7 bases, with 8 bases between them. In DNA form, the CDR3 reads TGTGCCAGCAGCTTGGAGGGAGTGCAGCCCCAGCATTTT. Translated, it gives CASSLEGVQPQHF.

The V call is TRBV7-9, the J call TRBJ2-1; D is possibly TRBD1 (6 bases). Between the trimmed V and J ends, which lost 5 bases and 0 bases, there was a span of 20 bases. This CDR3 contains 18 residues. The germline gives CDR1 SEHNR, CDR2 FQNEAQ (reference sequence). The CDR3 DNA reads TGTGCCAGCAGCCCCCAGCCAAGGACAGCCAGCTCCTACAATGAGCAGTTCTTC. Its protein product is CASSPQPRTASSYNEQFF.

The rearrangement uses TRBV5-1 and TRBJ1-4; D is ambiguous. V lost 0 bases, J lost 6 bases, and 3 bases lay in between. Germline V gene data show CDR1 as SGHRS and CDR2 as YFSETQ. This CDR3 spans 12 amino acids. CDR3 loop: CASSLGDEKLFF. The CDR3, as DNA: TGCGCCAGCAGCTTGGGGGATGAAAAACTGTTTTTT.

The rearrangement joins TRBV5-1 to TRBJ1-1, with D hard to call. The CDR3 is 14 residues long. V was pared by 0 bases and J by 1 base, with 7 bases between. Per the germline V gene, CDR1 is SGHRS and CDR2 is YFSETQ. CDR3 amino acids: CASSLGSQNTEAFF. For the CDR3, the DNA is TGCGCCAGCAGCTTGGGGTCCCAGAACACTGAAGCTTTCTTT.

The CDR3 nucleotides are TGTGCCAGCAGCCCCGACGGGCGCGGAGCCCAGCATTTT. Residues: CASSPDGRGAQHF. The chain recombines TRBV7-9 with TRBJ1-5; D unclear. This CDR3 is 13 amino acids long. Trimming took off 5 bases at V and 11 bases at J, with 16 bases between the two ends. CDR1 and CDR2 from the germline V gene are SEHNR and FQNEAQ (reference sequence).

This clone was found once. The chain employs TRBV24-1 and TRBJ1-2; 8 bases fit TRBD1. V lost 5 bases, J lost 4 bases, and 17 bases stayed unmatched. From germline, CDR1 is KGHDR and CDR2 SFDVKD. The CDR3 is 18 amino acids. The CDR3 reads CATSVSILWTGSGYGYTF. As DNA, the CDR3 is TGTGCCACCAGTGTATCCATTCTGTGGACAGGGTCGGGCTATGGCTACACCTTC.

The chain is built from TRBV30 and TRBJ1-5, with 8 nucleotides matching TRBD1. This CDR3 has 13 amino acids. The germline V gene has CDR1 GTSNPN and CDR2 SVGIG (reference sequence). V lost 5 bases, J lost 7 bases, and 7 bases stayed unmatched. The CDR3, as DNA: TGTGCCTGGGCTAATCACAGGGGGCAGCCCCAGCATTTT. Translating it yields CAWANHRGQPQHF.

J is TRBJ2-7 and V is TRBV30; unclear D gene. CDR1 and CDR2 from the germline V gene are GTSNPN and SVGIG (reference sequence). V was cut by 6 bases and J by 3 bases, with 18 bases left in between. This CDR3 is 14 amino acids long. The DNA of the CDR3 is TGTGCCTGTGATACAGAGCTACTCAACTACGAGCAGTACTTC. It codes for CACDTELLNYEQYF.

The chain is built from TRBV5-6 and TRBJ1-1; D remains unclear. Per the germline V gene, CDR1 is SGHDT and CDR2 is YYEEEE. Trimming stripped 0 bases from V and 0 bases from J, with 6 bases between. This CDR3 is built from 14 residues. The CDR3 DNA sequence: TGTGCCAGCAGCTTGGGGGCGGTGAACACTGAAGCTTTCTTT. Translating gives CASSLGAVNTEAFF.

CDR3: CASSLREGEQFF. The CDR3 bases are TGTGCCAGCAGCCTCCGGGAGGGTGAGCAGTTCTTC. The chain employs TRBV3-1 (or the pseudogene TRBV3-2) and TRBJ2-1; 8 positions match TRBD2. With 4 bases clipped from V and 9 bases from J, the junction kept 2 bases outside the gene matches. The length of the CDR3 is 12 residues. Germline loops: CDR1 LGHDT, CDR2 YNNKEL (reference sequence).

This sequence joins TRBV7-3 and TRBJ1-6; D is ambiguous. Germline CDR1 is SGHTA and CDR2 is FQGTGA. The CDR3 is made up of 14 amino acids. V lost 5 bases, J lost 8 bases, and 13 bases lay in between. CDR3 loop: CASSAVAEHSPLHF. CDR3 nucleotides: TGTGCCAGCAGCGCGGTCGCAGAACATTCACCCCTCCACTTT.

The chain recombines TRBV7-9 with TRBJ2-5, with D tentatively TRBD2 (5 bases). The germline V and J ends were trimmed by 1 base and 0 bases, with 9 bases remaining between them. The CDR3 totals 15 residues. CDR1 and CDR2 (germline): SEHNR, FQNEAQ (reference sequence). The CDR3 nucleotides read TGTGCCAGCAGCTTAGTATCCGGGGACCAAGAGACCCAGTACTTC. It is translated as CASSLVSGDQETQYF.

The chain couples TRBV4-1 to TRBJ2-3; 7 positions match TRBD2. Germline V gene data show CDR1 as MGHRA and CDR2 as YSYEKL. The trim removed 2 bases at V and 4 bases at J, leaving 3 bases unmatched. The CDR3 consists of 14 residues. The DNA of the CDR3 is TGCGCCAGCAGCCAAACTCTAGCGGCAGATACGCAGTATTTT. It yields the protein CASSQTLAADTQYF.

The chain joins TRBV4-1 to TRBJ2-7; TRBD1 matches 12 bases. This CDR3 spans 19 amino acids. The junction had 16 bases not matched to a gene; V was cut back by 1 base and J by 6 bases. Germline lookup yields CDR1 MGHRA and CDR2 YSYEKL. For the CDR3, the DNA is TGCGCCAGCAGCCAAGGAGGGGGACAGGGGGCGCGGCCCGCTTCCGAGCAGTACTTC. Encoded protein: CASSQGGGQGARPASEQYF.

The rearrangement joins TRBV18 to TRBJ1-1; D ambiguous. The CDR3 length is 12 residues. Trimming removed 2 bases from V and 1 base from J, with 2 bases in between. The germline V gene has CDR1 KGHSH and CDR2 LQKENI. CDR3 DNA sequence: TGTGCCAGCTCACCAGGGAACACTGAAGCTTTCTTT. It translates to CASSPGNTEAFF.

V and J are TRBV6-5 and TRBJ2-7, with TRBD1 matching 8 bases. This CDR3 spans 14 amino acids. The germline V gene encodes CDR1 MNHEY and CDR2 SVGAGI. V trimming: 6 bases; J trimming: 3 bases; junction bases outside the gene matches: 7. The CDR3 sequence is CASSTGTGDYEQYF. The CDR3 DNA reads as TGTGCCAGCAGCACCGGGACAGGCGACTACGAGCAGTACTTC.

The chain employs TRBV2 and TRBJ2-5, with 7 bases aligning to TRBD1. Germline V gene sequence: CDR1 SNHLY, CDR2 FYNNEI. Trimming took 6 bases from V and 1 from J; bases not matched to a gene: 2. This CDR3 is 13 amino acids long. CDR3: CASRGDSQETQYF. Here the CDR3 DNA reads TGTGCCAGCAGGGGGGACAGCCAAGAGACCCAGTACTTC.

The V call is TRBV13, the J call TRBJ1-2; 8 positions agree with TRBD1. Germline assignment: CDR1 PRHDT and CDR2 FYEKMQ (reference sequence). The length of the CDR3 is 15 residues. The ends lost 3 bases at V and 6 bases at J; junction bases unmatched: 9. The chain's CDR3 is CASSFRGPGGDGYTF. The CDR3 bases are TGTGCCAGCAGCTTCCGAGGACCAGGGGGCGATGGCTACACCTTC. The full variable domain, with the rest looked up from reference TRBV13 and TRBJ1-2, is AAGVIQSPRHLIKEKRETATLKCYPIPRHDTVYWYQQGPGQDPQFLISFYEKMQSDKGSIPDRFSAQQFSDYHSELNMSSLELGDSALYFCASSFRGPGGDGYTFGSGTRLTVV.

The chain recombines TRBV6-5 with TRBJ1-2; D call uncertain. This CDR3 comprises 15 residues. Germline V lookup: CDR1 MNHEY, CDR2 SVGAGI. The germline V and J ends were trimmed by 6 bases and 0 bases, with 14 bases remaining between them. The CDR3 spells CASRKDLGANYGYTF. CDR3 nucleotides: TGTGCCAGCAGGAAGGACCTCGGAGCTAACTATGGCTACACCTTC.

The chain is built from TRBV24-1 and TRBJ2-1, with D maybe TRBD1 (6 bases). This CDR3 contains 17 residues. Deletions cut 3 bases from V and 4 bases from J, with 18 bases between. CDR1 KGHDR and CDR2 SFDVKD come from the germline V gene. The CDR3 DNA is TGTGCCACCAGTGATGCAACAGGGTTTGGAGAATACAATGAGCAGTTCTTC. Translated: CATSDATGFGEYNEQFF.

A few counts support this clone. The genes are TRBV28 and TRBJ1-5; maybe TRBD1 (5 bases). CDR1 is MDHEN and CDR2 is SYDVKM in the germline V gene. The ends were cut back, 6 bases at V and 4 bases at J, with 13 bases in the middle. This CDR3 contains 14 residues. The CDR3 sequence: CASRPRDLNQPQHF. The DNA for the CDR3 is TGTGCCAGCAGGCCCAGGGACTTAAATCAGCCCCAGCATTTT.

The chain is built from TRBV5-1 and TRBJ2-1; 8 bases are a match to TRBD1. CDR1 and CDR2 (germline): SGHRS, YFSETQ. The CDR3 consists of 14 residues. V shed 0 bases and J 8 bases; nucleotides not matched to a gene: 4. CDR3 in DNA: TGCGCCAGCAGCTTGGGGGCAGGGGGCGATGAGCAGTTCTTC. This gives the protein CASSLGAGGDEQFF.

J is TRBJ2-2 and V is TRBV6-2 or TRBV6-3, with D perhaps matching TRBD1 or TRBD2 (5 bases each). V gave up 5 bases and J gave up 5 bases, with 15 bases separating them. CDR3 length: 15 residues. Germline CDR1 and CDR2: MNHEY and SVGEGT. The CDR3 reads CASSPWDERTGELFF. Here the CDR3 DNA reads TGTGCCAGCAGTCCCTGGGACGAGCGGACCGGGGAGCTGTTTTTT.